This T cell receptor (beta chain) is from a study of T-cell memory formation after mild COVID-19. Study context: Largely donor-specific sequence clusters came from a couple of donors.

The study, taken as a whole, reports: The pre-infection memory compartment contained some responding clones, suggesting cross-reactive memory joined.

TCRdb itself ran the 5' RACE reads through MiXCR, one entry per CDR3 protein. This table holds 350,000 to 500,000 distinct CDR3 sequences, about 20% found once. This clonotype showed up just a few times. As yet, its antigen is unknown. The CDR3 runs to 18 residues. The trim removed 1 base at V and 3 bases at J, leaving 10 bases unmatched. Germline V CDR1 and CDR2: MNHEY, SVGEGT. The chain has TRBV6-2 or TRBV6-3 and TRBJ2-1, with 9 nucleotides matching TRBD1. The sample consisted of PBMCs or a T cell subset sorted from them (not recorded which). The clonotype originates from a man younger than 30 who had mild COVID-19 (a few samples of this study predate the infection). Cell type and time point are not known. CDR3 region: CASSYLPGTGIFYNEQFF. The CDR3 coding sequence is TGTGCCAGCAGTTACTTACCCGGGACAGGGATTTTCTACAATGAGCAGTTCTTC.